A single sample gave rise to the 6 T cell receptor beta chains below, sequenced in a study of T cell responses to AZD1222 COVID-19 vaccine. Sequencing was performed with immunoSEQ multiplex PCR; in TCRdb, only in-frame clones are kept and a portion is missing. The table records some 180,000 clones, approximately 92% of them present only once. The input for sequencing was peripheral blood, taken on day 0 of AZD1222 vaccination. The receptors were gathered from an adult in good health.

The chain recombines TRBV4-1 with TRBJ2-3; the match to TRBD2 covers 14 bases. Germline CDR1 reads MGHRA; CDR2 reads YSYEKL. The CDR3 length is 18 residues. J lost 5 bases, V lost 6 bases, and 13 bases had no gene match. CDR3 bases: TGCGCCAGCAGTTATACTTTCCCGGGGACTAGCGGGAGAGATACGCAGTATTTT. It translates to CASSYTFPGTSGRDTQYF.

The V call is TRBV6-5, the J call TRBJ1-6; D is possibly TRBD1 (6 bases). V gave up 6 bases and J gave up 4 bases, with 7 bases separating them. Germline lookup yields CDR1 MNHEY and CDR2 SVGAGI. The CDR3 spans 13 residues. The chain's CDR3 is CASRDSYNSPLHF. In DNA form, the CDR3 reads TGTGCCAGCAGGGACAGTTATAATTCACCCCTCCACTTT.

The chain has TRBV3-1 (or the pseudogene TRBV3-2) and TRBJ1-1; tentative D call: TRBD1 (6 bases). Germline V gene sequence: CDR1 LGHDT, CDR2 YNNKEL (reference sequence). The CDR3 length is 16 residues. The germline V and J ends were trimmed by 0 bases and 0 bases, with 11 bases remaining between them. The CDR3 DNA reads TGTGCCAGCAGCCAAGATTGGGGACAACTGAACACTGAAGCTTTCTTT. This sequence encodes CASSQDWGQLNTEAFF.

The CDR3 region has the DNA TGTGCCTGGGGCAGGAACACCGGGGAGCTGTTTTTT. It translates to CAWGRNTGELFF. This sequence joins TRBV30 and TRBJ2-2; D unresolved. V dropped 5 bases and J dropped 1 base, with 5 bases sitting between them. CDR1 is GTSNPN, CDR2 SVGIG, per germline (reference sequence). This CDR3 spans 12 amino acids.

DNA for the CDR3: TGTGCCAGCAGCTTACCGGCCCTAGCGGGAAAAGACAATGAGCAGTTCTTC. It translates to CASSLPALAGKDNEQFF. The genes are TRBV11-3 and TRBJ2-1; 9 bases match TRBD2. This CDR3 is built from 17 residues. V lost 2 bases to trimming and J lost 5 bases; unmatched junction nucleotides: 10. CDR1 is SGHNT and CDR2 is YENEEA in the germline V gene.

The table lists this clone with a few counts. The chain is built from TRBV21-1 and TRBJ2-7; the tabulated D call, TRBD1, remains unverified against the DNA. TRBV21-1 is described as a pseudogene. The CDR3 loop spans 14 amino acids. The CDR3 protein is CASSIGQGPYEQYF. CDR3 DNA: TGTGCCAGCAGCATCGGACAGGGACCCTACGAGCAGTACTTC.